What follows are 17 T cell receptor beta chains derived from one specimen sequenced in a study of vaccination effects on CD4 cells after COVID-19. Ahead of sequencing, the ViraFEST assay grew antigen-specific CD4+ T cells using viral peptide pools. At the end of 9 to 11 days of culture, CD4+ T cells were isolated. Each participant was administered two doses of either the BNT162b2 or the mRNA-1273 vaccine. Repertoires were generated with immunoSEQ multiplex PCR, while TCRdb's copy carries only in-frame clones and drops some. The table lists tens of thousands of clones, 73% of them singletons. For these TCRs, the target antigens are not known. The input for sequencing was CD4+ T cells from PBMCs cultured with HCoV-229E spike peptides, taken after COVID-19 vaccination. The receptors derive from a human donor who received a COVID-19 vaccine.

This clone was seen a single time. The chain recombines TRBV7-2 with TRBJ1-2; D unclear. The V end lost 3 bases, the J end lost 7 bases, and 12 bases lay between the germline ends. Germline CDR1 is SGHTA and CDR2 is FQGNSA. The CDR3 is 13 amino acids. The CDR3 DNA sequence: TGTGCCAGCAGCTTGGGAGGGTCCGGTGGCTACACCTTC. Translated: CASSLGGSGGYTF. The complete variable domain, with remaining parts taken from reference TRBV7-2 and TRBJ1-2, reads GAGVSQSPSNKVTEKGKDVELRCDPISGHTALYWYRQSLGQGLEFLIYFQGNSAPDKSGLPSDRFSAERTGGSVSTLTIQRTQQEDSAVYLCASSLGGSGGYTFGSGTRLTVV.

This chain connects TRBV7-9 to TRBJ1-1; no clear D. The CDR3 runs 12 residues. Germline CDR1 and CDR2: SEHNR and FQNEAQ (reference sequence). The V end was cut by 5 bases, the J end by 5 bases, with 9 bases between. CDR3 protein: CASSLQSTEAFF. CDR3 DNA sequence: TGTGCCAGCAGCCTCCAATCGACTGAAGCTTTCTTT.

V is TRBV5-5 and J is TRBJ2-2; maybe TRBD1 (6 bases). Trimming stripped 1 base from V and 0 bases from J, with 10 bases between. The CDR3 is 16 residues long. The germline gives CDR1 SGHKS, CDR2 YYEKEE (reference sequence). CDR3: CASSLLAGANTGELFF. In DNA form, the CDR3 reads TGTGCCAGCAGCTTGCTGGCAGGGGCGAACACCGGGGAGCTGTTTTTT.

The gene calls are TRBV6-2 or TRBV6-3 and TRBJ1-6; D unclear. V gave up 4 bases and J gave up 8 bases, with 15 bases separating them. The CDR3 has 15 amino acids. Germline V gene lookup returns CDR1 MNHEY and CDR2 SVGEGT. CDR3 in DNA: TGTGCCAGCAGTTCACCCGGGATTCAATATTCACCCCTCCACTTT. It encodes CASSSPGIQYSPLHF.

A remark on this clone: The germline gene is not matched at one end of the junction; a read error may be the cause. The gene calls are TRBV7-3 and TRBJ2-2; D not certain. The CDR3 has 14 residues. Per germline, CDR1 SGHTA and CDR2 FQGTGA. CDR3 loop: CASSPGRNSGELFF. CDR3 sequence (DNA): TGTGCCAGCAGCCCCGGACGGAACAGCGGGGAGCTGTTTTTT.

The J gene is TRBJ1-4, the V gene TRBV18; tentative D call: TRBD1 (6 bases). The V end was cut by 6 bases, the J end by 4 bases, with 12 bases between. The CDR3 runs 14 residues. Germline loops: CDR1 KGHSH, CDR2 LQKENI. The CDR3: CASSPGQNNEKLFF. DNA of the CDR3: TGTGCCAGCTCCCCCGGACAGAATAATGAAAAACTGTTTTTT.

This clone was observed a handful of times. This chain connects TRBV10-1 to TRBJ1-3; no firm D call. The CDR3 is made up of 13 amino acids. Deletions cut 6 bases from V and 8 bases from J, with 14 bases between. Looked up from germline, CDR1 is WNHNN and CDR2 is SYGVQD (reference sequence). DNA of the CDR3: TGCGCCAGCAGCCTCAGCCTCGGAGACACCATATATTTT. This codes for CASSLSLGDTIYF.

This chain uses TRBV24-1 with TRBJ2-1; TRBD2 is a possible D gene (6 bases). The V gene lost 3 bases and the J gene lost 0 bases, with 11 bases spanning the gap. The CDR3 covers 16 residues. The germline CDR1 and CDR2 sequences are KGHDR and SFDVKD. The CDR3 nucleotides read TGTGCCACCAGTGATACCGACGGGAGCTCCTACAATGAGCAGTTCTTC. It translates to CATSDTDGSSYNEQFF.

The CDR3 nucleotides are TGTGCCAGCAGCTTAGCGTGGGGGGTCACTGAAGCTTTCTTT. It encodes CASSLAWGVTEAFF. The chain uses TRBV7-2 and TRBJ1-1; a weak D match, TRBD1 (5 bases). Trimming left V 0 bases short and J 4 bases short, with 9 bases between. Per the germline V gene, CDR1 is SGHTA and CDR2 is FQGNSA. CDR3 length equals 14 residues.

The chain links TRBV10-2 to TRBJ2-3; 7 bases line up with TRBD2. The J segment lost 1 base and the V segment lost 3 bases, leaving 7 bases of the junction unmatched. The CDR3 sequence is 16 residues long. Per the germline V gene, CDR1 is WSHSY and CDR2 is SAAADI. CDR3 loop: CASSDIGGIRTDTQYF. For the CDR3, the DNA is TGCGCCAGCAGTGACATCGGGGGGATACGCACAGATACGCAGTATTTT.

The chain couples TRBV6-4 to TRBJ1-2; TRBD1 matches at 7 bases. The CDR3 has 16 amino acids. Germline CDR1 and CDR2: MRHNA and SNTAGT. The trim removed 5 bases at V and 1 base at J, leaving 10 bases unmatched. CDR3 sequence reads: CASSRSAGQVNYGYTF. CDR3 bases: TGTGCCAGCAGTCGAAGCGCTGGACAGGTTAACTATGGCTACACCTTC.

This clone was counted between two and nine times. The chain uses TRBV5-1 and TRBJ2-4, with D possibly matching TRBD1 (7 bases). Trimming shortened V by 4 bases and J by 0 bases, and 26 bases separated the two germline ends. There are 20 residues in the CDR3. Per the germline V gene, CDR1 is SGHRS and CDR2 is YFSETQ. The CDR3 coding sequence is TGCGCCAGCAGCCCAGAGGGGGCGAGCGGGCGCTTTATAGCCAAAAACATTCAGTACTTC. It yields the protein CASSPEGASGRFIAKNIQYF.

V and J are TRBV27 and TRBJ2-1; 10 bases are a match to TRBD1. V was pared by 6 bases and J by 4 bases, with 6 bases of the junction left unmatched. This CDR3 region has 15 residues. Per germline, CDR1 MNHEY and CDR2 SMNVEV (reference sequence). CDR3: CASSRQGAQYNEQFF. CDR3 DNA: TGTGCCAGCAGCCGACAGGGGGCCCAATACAATGAGCAGTTCTTC.

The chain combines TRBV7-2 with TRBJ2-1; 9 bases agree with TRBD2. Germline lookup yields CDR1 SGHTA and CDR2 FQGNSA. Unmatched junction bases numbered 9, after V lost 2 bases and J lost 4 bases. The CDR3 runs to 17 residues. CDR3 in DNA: TGTGCCAGCAGCTTAATAGGTAGCGGGGGCCCTTACAATGAGCAGTTCTTC. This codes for CASSLIGSGGPYNEQFF.

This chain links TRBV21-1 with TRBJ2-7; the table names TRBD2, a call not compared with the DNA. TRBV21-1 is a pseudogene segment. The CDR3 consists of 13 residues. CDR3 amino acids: CASTLEEGTEQYV. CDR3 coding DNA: TGTGCCAGCACCCTCGAGGAGGGAACCGAGCAGTACGTC.

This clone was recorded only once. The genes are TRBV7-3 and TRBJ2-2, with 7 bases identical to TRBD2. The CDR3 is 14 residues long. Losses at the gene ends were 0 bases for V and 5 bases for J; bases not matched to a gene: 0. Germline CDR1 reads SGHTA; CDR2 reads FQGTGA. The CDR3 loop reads CASSLTGGTGELFF. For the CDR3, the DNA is TGTGCCAGCAGCTTAACGGGGGGGACCGGGGAGCTGTTTTTT.

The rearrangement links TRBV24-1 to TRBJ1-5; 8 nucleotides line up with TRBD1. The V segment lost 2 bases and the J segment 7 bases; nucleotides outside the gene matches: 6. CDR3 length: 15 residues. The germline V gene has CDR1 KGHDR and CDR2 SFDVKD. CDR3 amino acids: CATSDSGGAGQPQHF. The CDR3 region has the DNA TGTGCCACCAGTGATTCAGGGGGCGCGGGACAGCCCCAGCATTTT.